Listed here are 5 T cell receptor beta chains from one sample, sequenced in a study of blood T cell repertoires in COVID-19 (dated by TCRdb to 2020 to 2021). The method was the immunoSEQ multiplex PCR assay. TCRdb carries this immuneACCESS record with in-frame sequences only. Its versions omit some clonotypes, under half of them owing to an unresolved V gene in the studies checked, with the rest unexplained. The sample yields around 67,000 clones; roughly 81% were counted once. Clones ranked in the top ten supply over 35% of the sample. Sequencing was carried out using peripheral blood. These receptors came from an older man with acute or convalescent COVID-19.

V and J are TRBV7-2 and TRBJ2-1; 10 nucleotides match TRBD2. The junction had 9 bases not matched to a gene; V was cut back by 5 bases and J by 8 bases. The CDR3 is 15 residues long. Per germline, CDR1 SGHTA and CDR2 FQGNSA. This CDR3 is CASSPRIAGGHEQFF. The CDR3 DNA follows: TGTGCCAGCAGCCCCAGGATAGCGGGAGGCCATGAGCAGTTCTTC.

The gene calls are TRBV5-6 and TRBJ1-1, with 8 bases matching TRBD1. Germline V gene sequence: CDR1 SGHDT, CDR2 YYEEEE. V was pared by 5 bases and J by 3 bases, with 3 bases of the junction left unmatched. The CDR3 has 13 residues. The CDR3 region has the DNA TGTGCCAGCAGACCGGACAGGGACACTGAAGCTTTCTTT. Translating it yields CASRPDRDTEAFF.

V usage is TRBV19 and J usage is TRBJ1-1; 10 bases map to TRBD1. V lost 3 bases, J lost 5 bases, and 6 bases stayed unmatched. Germline values: CDR1 LNHDA, CDR2 SQIVND (reference sequence). CDR3 size: 15 residues. The CDR3 DNA follows: TGTGCCAGTAGTATTTTTGGGGGACAGGGGACTGAAGCTTTCTTT. It is translated as CASSIFGGQGTEAFF.

V usage is TRBV6-5 and J usage is TRBJ1-5; 8 bases line up with TRBD1. This CDR3 contains 15 residues. Trimming cost V 4 bases and J 2 bases; bases outside gene matches: 4. The germline gives CDR1 MNHEY, CDR2 SVGAGI. DNA of the CDR3: TGTGCCAGCAGTTTATCACAGGGGGGCAATCAGCCCCAGCATTTT. Translation gives CASSLSQGGNQPQHF.

Written as DNA, the CDR3 is TGTGCCAGCAGCTTAGCGAGGCCAGCGAGCTCCTATAATTCACCCCTCCACTTT. It encodes CASSLARPASSYNSPLHF. This chain joins TRBV7-8 and TRBJ1-6, with unresolved D. Trimming removed 0 bases at V and 0 bases at J, with 12 bases between. The CDR3 consists of 18 residues. Looked up from germline, CDR1 is SGHVS and CDR2 is FQNEAQ.